Below, one TCR beta chain is given with its context. Assay: immunoSEQ multiplex PCR; the TCRdb copy retains only in-frame clones and omits some. The sample carries 390,000 or so clones, nearly 90% recorded once. V lost 2 bases to trimming and J lost 6 bases; unmatched junction nucleotides: 10. The CDR3 consists of 17 residues. Germline V gene lookup returns CDR1 KGHSH and CDR2 LQKENI. This sample is part of a study of blood T cell repertoires in COVID-19. The wider study: Spain, Italy and the United States supplied samples that represented acute and convalescent COVID-19. The cDNA or gDNA used as material had been derived from T cells, B-cell-depleted T cells, or PBMCs.

What was sequenced was peripheral blood. This TCR was recovered from a man younger than 35 with active or convalescent COVID-19. V gene TRBV18 combines with J gene TRBJ2-3, with TRBD2 identical over 11 bases. The DNA for the CDR3 is TGTGCCAGCTCACCATTTGAACTAGCGGGGGTTGGGGATACGCAGTATTTT. Its translation: CASSPFELAGVGDTQYF.